Sequencing of this T cell receptor beta chain was carried out in a study of T cells in localized non-small cell lung cancer. Study-level results: Among the top 100 tumor clones, a median approximately 62 appeared in adjacent lung. One tumor region alone was sequenced, and heterogeneity therefore remains possible. Tumor trailed uninvolved adjacent lung in T cell clonality, which peaked there. Elevated blood T cell density was associated with longer overall survival.

This CDR3 has 14 amino acids. V lost 2 bases and J lost 4, with 11 bases in between. The V gene's germline CDR1 is MNHEY and CDR2 SVGAGI. Of note for this clone: What it recognizes is unknown.

Libraries were prepared by immunoSEQ multiplex PCR; TCRdb keeps only in-frame clonotypes and omits some of them. Found here are approximately 63,000 clones, approximately 90% of them singletons; the top ten hold about 20%. This TCR was recovered from a man between 40 and 75 years old with stage I squamous cell lung carcinoma. This rearrangement joins TRBV6-5 to TRBJ1-1; unclear D gene. The sample was peripheral blood, taken before any cancer treatment. The CDR3 is CASSYGGGSTEAFF. CDR3 nucleotides: TGTGCCAGCAGTTACGGTGGTGGGAGCACTGAAGCTTTCTTT.